The clone carrying this T cell receptor (beta chain) was seen a few times. Its specificity is not known. Researchers reported that TCR beta cDNA libraries carried unique molecular identifiers. Once about 0.85 to 10 million T cells were used, hundreds of thousands of cDNA molecules resulted. TCRdb processed the PCR reads anew with MiXCR; each CDR3 protein has one entry. The sample contains roughly 730,000 distinct CDR3 sequences, approximately 30% of which appear only once. The CDR3 totals 16 residues. V trimming: 3 bases; J trimming: 5 bases; junction bases outside the gene matches: 10. Germline V CDR1 and CDR2: MNHEY, SVGAGI. These data are taken from a study of post-analysis software for immune sequencing data. Study details: Patients with relapsing-remitting, secondary progressive and progressive-relapsing multiple sclerosis courses were all represented. Notes on the study in general: Strong co-clustering by F measure linked samples that shared a preparation batch. Compared with controls, patients had more of 4 to 6 TRBV segments, including TRBV5-6, TRBV5-1 and TRBV20-1.

What was sequenced was blood. The chain employs TRBV6-5 and TRBJ2-1; 7 bases fit TRBD2. This receptor was obtained from a girl aged 5 to 17 with multiple sclerosis. The CDR3 spells CASSYTPPAGDNEQFF. The CDR3 bases are TGTGCCAGCAGTTATACACCACCGGCGGGAGACAATGAGCAGTTCTTC.